This T cell receptor (beta chain) was documented in a study of siplizumab effects on memory and regulatory T cells. The CDR3 loop spans 14 amino acids. Libraries were prepared by immunoSEQ multiplex PCR; TCRdb keeps only in-frame clonotypes and omits some of them. In the table there are approximately 50,000 clones, about 93% of which are singletons. Broader study findings: Roughly 75-95% of proliferating clones (CD4+ or CD8+) could not be assigned a naive or memory phenotype. Controls showed an average of around 27% Treg-derived mappable alloreactive CD4+ clones, while siplizumab showed about 69%.

Turning to this clone: Antigen specificity is unknown.

The receptor's source is a human donor in good health. J is TRBJ1-5 and V is TRBV21-1. TRBV21-1 is annotated as a pseudogene. Sequencing input: CD8+ T cells sorted from blood. CDR3 sequence reads: CASSKGESNQPQHF. DNA of the CDR3: TGTGCCAGCAGCAAAGGGGAGAGCAATCAGCCCCAGCATTTT.